This T cell receptor (beta chain) was sequenced in a study of OX40 agonist ivuxolimab in advanced cancers. Across the study: Patients were dosed with the agonistic anti-OX40 (CD134) antibody ivuxolimab. The dose-escalation group included hepatocellular carcinoma, melanoma, renal cell carcinoma and head and neck cancer. Partial responses were seen in three patients, one with hepatocellular carcinoma and two with cutaneous melanoma.

Some clones are missing from TCRdb's copy, which holds only in-frame ones; the method was immunoSEQ multiplex PCR. The table shows about 52,000 clones, with over 80% occurring only once. Germline CDR1 and CDR2: SGDLS and YYNGEE. The CDR3 length is 13 residues. Trimming shortened V by 0 bases and J by 4 bases, and 4 bases separated the two germline ends. For this clone: Its cognate antigen is unknown.

General study results and limits: The specificity for antigen of the expanded peripheral T cells was not determined.

Sample: CD4+ or CD8+ T cells sorted from blood, taken in a trial of the OX40 agonist ivuxolimab. The chain combines TRBV9 with TRBJ2-2, with D hard to call. This TCR came from an adult with an advanced solid tumor such as melanoma, head and neck, liver or kidney cancer. The CDR3 loop reads CASSVVPTGELFF. DNA for the CDR3: TGTGCCAGCAGCGTAGTTCCCACCGGGGAGCTGTTTTTT.